The sequence of this TCR beta chain was determined in a study of T cell repertoires in aging, cancer and after chemotherapy. Study in general: Six age groups, ranging from 30 or younger to 70 or older, included the donors.

The template was genomic DNA from peripheral blood, not RNA. TRB rearrangements spanning V, D and J were amplified using mixed TRB-A/B primers. TCRdb recomputed calls from the multiplex PCR reads with MiXCR, one row per CDR3 protein. The sample contains roughly 10,000 distinct CDR3 sequences, about 37% of which appear only once. This clonotype has only a few counts. Germline V lookup: CDR1 DFQATT, CDR2 SNEGSKA (reference sequence). The length of the CDR3 is 12 residues. With 0 bases removed from V and 4 bases from J, the gap between germline ends came to 6 bases. The V gene is TRBV20-1, the J gene TRBJ2-5; D is undetermined. The sequencing sample was made of blood. The receptor was derived from a human donor in good health. The DNA of the CDR3 is TGCAGTGCTAGAGACGACGCAGAGACCCAGTACTTC. Protein: CSARDDAETQYF.